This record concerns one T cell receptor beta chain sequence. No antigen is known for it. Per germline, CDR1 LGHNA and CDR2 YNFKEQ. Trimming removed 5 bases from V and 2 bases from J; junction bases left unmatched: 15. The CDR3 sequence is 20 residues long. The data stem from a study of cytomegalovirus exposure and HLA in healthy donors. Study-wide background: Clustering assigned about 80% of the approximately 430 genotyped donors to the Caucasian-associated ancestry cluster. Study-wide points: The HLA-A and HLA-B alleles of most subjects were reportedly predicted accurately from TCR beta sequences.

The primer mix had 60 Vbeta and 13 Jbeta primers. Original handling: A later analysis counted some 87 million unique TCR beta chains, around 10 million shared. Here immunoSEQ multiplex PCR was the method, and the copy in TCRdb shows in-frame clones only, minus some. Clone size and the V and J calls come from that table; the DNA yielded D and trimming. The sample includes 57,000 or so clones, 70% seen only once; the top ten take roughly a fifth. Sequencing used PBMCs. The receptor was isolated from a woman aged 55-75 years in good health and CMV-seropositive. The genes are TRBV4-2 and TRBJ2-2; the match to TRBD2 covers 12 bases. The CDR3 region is CASSFPPGLAGGRNTGELFF. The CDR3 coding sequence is TGTGCCAGCAGCTTCCCTCCAGGGCTAGCGGGGGGGCGCAACACCGGGGAGCTGTTTTTT.